The source of this TCR beta chain is a study of cytomegalovirus exposure and HLA in healthy donors. In the study overall: There were some 410 genotyped donors. Of these, roughly 80% fell in the genetic ancestry cluster associated with self-reported Caucasian donors.

A word on this clone: Its antigen remains unidentified.

The study ran its PCR with 60 Vbeta and 13 Jbeta primers. Profiling relied on immunoSEQ multiplex PCR, and the TCRdb table lists in-frame clones only, not all of them. The sample records 180,000 or so clones, about 80% being singletons. The study's findings and limits: Accurate predictions that matched the HLA-A and HLA-B alleles of most subjects were reportedly made from TCR beta sequences. In a later analysis, across HLA loci, associated TCR counts were highest for DRB1, lowest for HLA-C.

V was shortened by 4 bases and J by 0 bases, with 13 bases between the two germline ends. The CDR3 is 16 residues long. Germline V gene sequence: CDR1 MGHRA, CDR2 YSYEKL. Specimen: PBMCs. The TCR originated in a man between 50 and 59 years old in good health and CMV-seropositive. The chain couples TRBV4-1 to TRBJ2-1; the D gene is possibly TRBD1 (5 bases). CDR3 sequence (DNA): TGCGCCAGCAGCCGCGGACATTTAAGCTCCTACAATGAGCAGTTCTTC. This codes for CASSRGHLSSYNEQFF.